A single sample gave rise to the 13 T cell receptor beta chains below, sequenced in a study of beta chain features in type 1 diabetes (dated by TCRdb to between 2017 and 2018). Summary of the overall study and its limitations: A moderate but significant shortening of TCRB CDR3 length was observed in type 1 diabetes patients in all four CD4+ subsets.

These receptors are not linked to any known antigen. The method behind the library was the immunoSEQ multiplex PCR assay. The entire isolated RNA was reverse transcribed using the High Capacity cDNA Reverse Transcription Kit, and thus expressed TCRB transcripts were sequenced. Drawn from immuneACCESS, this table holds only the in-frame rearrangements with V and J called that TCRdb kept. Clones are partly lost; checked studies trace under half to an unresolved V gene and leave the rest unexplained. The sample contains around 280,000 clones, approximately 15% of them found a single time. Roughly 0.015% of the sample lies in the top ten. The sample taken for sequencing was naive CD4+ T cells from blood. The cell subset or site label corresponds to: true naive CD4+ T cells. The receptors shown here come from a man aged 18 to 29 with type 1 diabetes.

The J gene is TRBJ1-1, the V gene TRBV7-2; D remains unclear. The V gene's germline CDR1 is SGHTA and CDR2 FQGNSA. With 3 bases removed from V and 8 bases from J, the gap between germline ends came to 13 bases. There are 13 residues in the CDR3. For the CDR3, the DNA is TGTGCCAGCAGCTTTGTTCGGTCCTCCGAAGCTTTCTTT. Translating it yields CASSFVRSSEAFF.

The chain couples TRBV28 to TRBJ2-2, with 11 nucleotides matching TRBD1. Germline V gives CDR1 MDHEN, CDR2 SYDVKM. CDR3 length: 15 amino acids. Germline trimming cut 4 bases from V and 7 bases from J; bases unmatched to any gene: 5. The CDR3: CASSSPGTGGGELFF. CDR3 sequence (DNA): TGTGCCAGCAGTTCGCCGGGGACAGGGGGCGGGGAGCTGTTTTTT.

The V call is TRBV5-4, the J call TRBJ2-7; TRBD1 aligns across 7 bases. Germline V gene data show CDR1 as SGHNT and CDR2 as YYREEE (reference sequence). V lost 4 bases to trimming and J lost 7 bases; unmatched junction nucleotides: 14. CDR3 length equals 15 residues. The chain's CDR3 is CASSPDTDRPGEQYF. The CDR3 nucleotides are TGTGCCAGCAGCCCCGACACGGACAGGCCAGGGGAGCAGTACTTC.

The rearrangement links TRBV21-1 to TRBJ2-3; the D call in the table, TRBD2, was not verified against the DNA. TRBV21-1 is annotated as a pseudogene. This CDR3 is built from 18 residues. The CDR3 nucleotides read TGTGCCAGCAGCGGTGATAGCGGGAGAGGGTCTGTCACAGATACGCAGTATTTT. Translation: CASSGDSGRGSVTDTQYF.

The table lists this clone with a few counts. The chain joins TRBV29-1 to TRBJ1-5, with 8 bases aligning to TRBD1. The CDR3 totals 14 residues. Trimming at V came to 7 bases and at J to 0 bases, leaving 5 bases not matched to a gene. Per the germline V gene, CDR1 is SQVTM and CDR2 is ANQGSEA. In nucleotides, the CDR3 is TGCAGCGCATTACAGGGGGGTAGCAATCAGCCCCAGCATTTT. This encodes CSALQGGSNQPQHF.

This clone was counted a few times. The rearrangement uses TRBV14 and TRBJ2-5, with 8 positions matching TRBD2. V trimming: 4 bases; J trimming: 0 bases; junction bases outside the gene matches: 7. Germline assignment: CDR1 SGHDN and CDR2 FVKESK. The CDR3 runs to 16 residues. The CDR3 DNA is TGTGCCAGCAGCCTTCAACCTAGCGGGTACCAAGAGACCCAGTACTTC. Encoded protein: CASSLQPSGYQETQYF.

CDR3 protein: CASSTGHLGPYEQYF. CDR3 DNA sequence: TGCGCCAGCAGCACCGGACATCTAGGGCCCTACGAGCAGTACTTC. The V gene is TRBV5-1, the J gene TRBJ2-7, with D perhaps TRBD1 (5 bases). Trimming removed 4 bases from V and 2 bases from J, with 16 bases in between. The germline CDR1 and CDR2 sequences are SGHRS and YFSETQ. This CDR3 spans 15 amino acids. Variable domain in full (rest from reference TRBV5-1 and TRBJ2-7): KAGVTQTPRYLIKTRGQQVTLSCSPISGHRSVSWYQQTPGQGLQFLFEYFSETQRNKGNFPGRFSGRQFSNSRSEMNVSTLELGDSALYLCASSTGHLGPYEQYFGPGTRLTVT.

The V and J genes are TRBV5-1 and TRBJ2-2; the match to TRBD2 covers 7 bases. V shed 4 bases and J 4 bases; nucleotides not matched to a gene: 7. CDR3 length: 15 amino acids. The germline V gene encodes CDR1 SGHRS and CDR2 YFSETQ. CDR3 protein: CASSHGTTITGELFF. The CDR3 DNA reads TGCGCCAGCAGCCACGGGACTACAATCACCGGGGAGCTGTTTTTT.

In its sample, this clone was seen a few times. The CDR3 bases are TGTGCCAGCTCCCCAGGGCCAGATACGCAGTATTTT. Translating it yields CASSPGPDTQYF. This sequence joins TRBV18 and TRBJ2-3; D is perhaps TRBD1 (5 bases). CDR3 size: 12 residues. The germline V gene encodes CDR1 KGHSH and CDR2 LQKENI. The ends were cut back, 6 bases at V and 4 bases at J, with 8 bases in the middle.

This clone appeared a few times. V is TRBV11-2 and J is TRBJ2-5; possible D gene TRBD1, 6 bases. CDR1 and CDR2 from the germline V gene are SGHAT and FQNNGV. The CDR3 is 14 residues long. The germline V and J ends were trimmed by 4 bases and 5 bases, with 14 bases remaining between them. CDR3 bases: TGTGCCAGCAGCTCCCAACAGGGTATGGAGACCCAGTACTTC. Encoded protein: CASSSQQGMETQYF.

In DNA form, the CDR3 reads TGTGCCAGCAGCTTGAAAGCGGGGTCAGATACGCAGTATTTT. This translates into CASSLKAGSDTQYF. The chain employs TRBV5-4 and TRBJ2-3, with TRBD2 matching 7 bases. Germline CDR1 SGHNT, CDR2 YYREEE (reference sequence). This CDR3 contains 14 residues. V lost 1 base, J lost 4 bases, and 3 bases stayed unmatched.

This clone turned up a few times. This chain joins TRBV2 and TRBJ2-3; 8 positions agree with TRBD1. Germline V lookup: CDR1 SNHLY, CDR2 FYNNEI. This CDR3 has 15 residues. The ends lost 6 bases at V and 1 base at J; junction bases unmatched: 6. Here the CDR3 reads CASRRQGAGTDTQYF. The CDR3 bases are TGTGCCAGCAGGCGCCAGGGGGCTGGCACAGATACGCAGTATTTT.

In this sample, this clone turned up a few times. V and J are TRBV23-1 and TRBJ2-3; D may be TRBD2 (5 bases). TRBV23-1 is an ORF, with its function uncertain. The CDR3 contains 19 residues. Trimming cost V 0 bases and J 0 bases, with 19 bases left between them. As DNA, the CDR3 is TGCGCCAGCAGTCAATCCCCGGGAATACCTATCACTAGCACAGATACGCAGTATTTT. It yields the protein CASSQSPGIPITSTDTQYF.